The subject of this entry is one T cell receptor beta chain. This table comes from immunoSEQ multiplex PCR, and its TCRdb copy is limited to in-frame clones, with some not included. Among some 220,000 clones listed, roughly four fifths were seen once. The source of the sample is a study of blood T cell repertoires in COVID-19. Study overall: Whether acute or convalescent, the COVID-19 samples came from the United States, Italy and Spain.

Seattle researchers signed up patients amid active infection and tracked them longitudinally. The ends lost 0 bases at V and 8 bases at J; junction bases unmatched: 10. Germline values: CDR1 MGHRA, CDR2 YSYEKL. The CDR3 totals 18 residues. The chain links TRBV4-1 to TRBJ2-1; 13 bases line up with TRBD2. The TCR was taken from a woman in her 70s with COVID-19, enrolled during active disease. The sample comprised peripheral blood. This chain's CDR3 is CASSQEFQGTSGIHEQFF. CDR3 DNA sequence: TGCGCCAGCAGCCAAGAATTTCAGGGGACTAGCGGGATCCATGAGCAGTTCTTC.